Shown below are 17 T cell receptor beta chains from a single sample sequenced in a study of T cell changes during pregnancy in multiple sclerosis. Using immunoSEQ multiplex PCR, the repertoire was profiled, and TCRdb retains in-frame clones only, with some absent. The data hold 30,000 or so clones, with approximately 91% observed a single time. Here the sequenced sample was CD8+ T cells from peripheral blood mononuclear cells, taken after pregnancy. Receptors were obtained from a female donor with multiple sclerosis, enrolled in a pregnancy study.

This clone was counted only a few times. The chain carries TRBV19 and TRBJ1-1, with 10 bases identical to TRBD1. J lost 4 bases, V lost 7 bases, and 6 bases had no gene match. There are 14 residues in the CDR3. Germline V gives CDR1 LNHDA, CDR2 SQIVND (reference sequence). CDR3 in amino acids: CASNPTGGITEAFF. The CDR3 DNA reads TGTGCCAGTAATCCGACAGGGGGCATCACTGAAGCTTTCTTT.

The chain recombines TRBV19 with TRBJ2-7; D might be TRBD1 (6 bases). This CDR3 is 14 amino acids long. Trimming took off 0 bases at V and 6 bases at J, with 12 bases between the two ends. In germline, CDR1 is LNHDA, CDR2 SQIVND (reference sequence). CDR3 protein: CASSIEQGLGEQYF. The CDR3, as DNA: TGTGCCAGTAGTATAGAGCAGGGGTTAGGCGAGCAGTACTTC.

The chain is built from TRBV6-6 and TRBJ2-7, with a weak D call TRBD2 (5 bases). V lost 5 bases and J 3 bases, leaving 8 bases between the germline ends. The CDR3 spans 12 residues. The germline CDR1 and CDR2 sequences are MNHNY and SVGAGI (reference sequence). CDR3 bases: TGTGCCAGCAGTGAGGGCTTCTACGAGCAGTACTTC. This sequence encodes CASSEGFYEQYF.

The count of this clone is one. The V and J genes are TRBV6-1 and TRBJ2-7; D might be TRBD2 (5 bases). The CDR3 is made up of 13 amino acids. The V end was cut by 1 base, the J end by 7 bases, with 11 bases between. Looked up from germline, CDR1 is MNHNS and CDR2 is SASEGT. The CDR3 sequence is CASSEVRAGEQYF. The CDR3 DNA follows: TGTGCCAGCAGTGAAGTCCGGGCGGGTGAGCAGTACTTC.

This rearrangement joins TRBV2 to TRBJ2-4; 7 bases align to TRBD1. V dropped 2 bases and J dropped 2; count of bases not matched to a gene: 6. The V gene's germline CDR1 is SNHLY and CDR2 FYNNEI. CDR3 size: 16 residues. The DNA for the CDR3 is TGTGCCAGCAGTGAAACAGGGGATGAGTCCAAAAACATTCAGTACTTC. Encoded protein: CASSETGDESKNIQYF.

The chain links TRBV9 to TRBJ1-1; no definite D call. From germline, CDR1 is SGDLS and CDR2 YYNGEE. Trimming removed 0 bases at V and 5 bases at J, with 20 bases between. This CDR3 is built from 17 residues. The CDR3 spells CASSVAAGQDDRTEAFF. The CDR3 DNA reads as TGTGCCAGCAGCGTAGCGGCGGGTCAGGATGATCGGACTGAAGCTTTCTTT.

In this sample, this clone turned up once. The V call is TRBV14, the J call TRBJ2-1; TRBD1 might be the D (6 bases). The germline V gene encodes CDR1 SGHDN and CDR2 FVKESK. This CDR3 has 18 amino acids. Trimming stripped 1 base from V and 4 bases from J, with 20 bases between. CDR3 sequence reads: CASSQAGAGQRGYNEQFF. CDR3 coding DNA: TGTGCCAGCAGCCAAGCTGGGGCAGGCCAAAGGGGGTACAATGAGCAGTTCTTC.

This chain connects TRBV28 to TRBJ2-5; 7 nucleotides line up with TRBD2. CDR3 length equals 17 residues. V shed 2 bases and J 5 bases; nucleotides not matched to a gene: 14. CDR1 is MDHEN and CDR2 is SYDVKM in the germline V gene. This chain's CDR3 is CASSLGLAALWSETQYF. The CDR3, as DNA: TGTGCCAGCAGTTTAGGTCTAGCGGCCCTTTGGTCGGAGACCCAGTACTTC.

The chain carries TRBV7-3 and TRBJ2-3; TRBD2 matches at 13 bases. CDR1 is SGHTA, CDR2 FQGTGA, per germline. V trimming: 5 bases; J trimming: 2 bases; junction bases outside the gene matches: 4. The CDR3 is 16 amino acids. CDR3: CASSKGLAGITDTQYF. The CDR3 nucleotides are TGTGCCAGCAGCAAGGGACTAGCGGGAATCACAGATACGCAGTATTTT.

The sample holds one count of this clone. This chain links TRBV19 with TRBJ1-3; 9 nucleotides line up with TRBD1. This CDR3 spans 16 amino acids. J lost 4 bases, V lost 6 bases, and 10 bases had no gene match. CDR1 is LNHDA, CDR2 SQIVND, per germline (reference sequence). The CDR3 loop is CASSGWGQGFGNTIYF. DNA for the CDR3: TGTGCCAGTAGCGGATGGGGACAGGGCTTCGGAAACACCATATATTTT. The full variable domain, completed using reference TRBV19 and TRBJ1-3, is DGGITQSPKYLFRKEGQNVTLSCEQNLNHDAMYWYRQDPGQGLRLIYYSQIVNDFQKGDIAEGYSVSREKKESFPLTVTSAQKNPTAFYLCASSGWGQGFGNTIYFGEGSWLTVV.

The gene calls are TRBV28 and TRBJ2-7; D is perhaps TRBD1 (5 bases). Trimming shortened V by 2 bases and J by 10 bases, and 9 bases separated the two germline ends. This CDR3 contains 11 residues. The germline CDR1 and CDR2 sequences are MDHEN and SYDVKM. CDR3 in DNA: TGTGCCAGCAGTTTAGGGGCCCCTCAGTACTTC. This gives the protein CASSLGAPQYF.

The J gene is TRBJ2-7, the V gene TRBV4-1, with 7 nucleotides matching TRBD2. Germline CDR1 MGHRA, CDR2 YSYEKL. V dropped 1 base and J dropped 1; count of bases not matched to a gene: 4. The CDR3 consists of 15 residues. For the CDR3, the DNA is TGCGCCAGCAGCCAAGTACTAGCGCCATCCTACGAGCAGTACTTC. This codes for CASSQVLAPSYEQYF.

This clone is a singleton in its sample. The V call is TRBV28, the J call TRBJ2-7; 8 bases fit TRBD1. The V gene end was trimmed by 6 bases and the J gene end by 5 bases; junction bases not matched to a gene: 3. This CDR3 spans 12 amino acids. From germline, CDR1 is MDHEN and CDR2 SYDVKM. The CDR3 sequence is CASSDRGHEQYF. The CDR3 bases are TGTGCCAGCAGCGACAGGGGCCACGAGCAGTACTTC.

The chain couples TRBV29-1 to TRBJ1-3; D is perhaps TRBD1 (5 bases). The germline CDR1 and CDR2 sequences are SQVTM and ANQGSEA. The CDR3 totals 13 residues. Trimming took off 6 bases at V and 1 base at J, with 10 bases between the two ends. In nucleotides, the CDR3 is TGCAGCGTCAGTGGGGGGTCTGGAAACACCATATATTTT. This translates into CSVSGGSGNTIYF.

This clone came up once. The gene calls are TRBV19 and TRBJ2-1; TRBD2 matches at 7 bases. From germline, CDR1 is LNHDA and CDR2 SQIVND (reference sequence). This CDR3 spans 17 amino acids. The trim removed 6 bases at V and 4 bases at J, leaving 15 bases unmatched. CDR3 DNA sequence: TGTGCCAGTAGACCCCCTCTAGCGGTAAAGCCTTACAATGAGCAGTTCTTC. Its translation: CASRPPLAVKPYNEQFF.

The chain uses TRBV29-1 and TRBJ2-7; TRBD2 is a possible D gene (5 bases). Trimming stripped 3 bases from V and 3 bases from J, with 12 bases between. Germline loops: CDR1 SQVTM, CDR2 ANQGSEA. The length of the CDR3 is 13 residues. CDR3 bases: TGCAGCGTTGAGTTGGTTAGCGACTACGAGCAGTACTTC. Protein: CSVELVSDYEQYF.

The rearrangement links TRBV5-4 to TRBJ2-3; a possible D gene is TRBD2 (5 bases). V was cut by 0 bases and J by 1 base, with 12 bases left in between. CDR1 and CDR2 from the germline V gene are SGHNT and YYREEE (reference sequence). There are 16 residues in the CDR3. In nucleotides, the CDR3 is TGTGCCAGCAGCTTGGCGGGCGGGCGCGGCACAGATACGCAGTATTTT. This translates into CASSLAGGRGTDTQYF.